Reported below is one TCR beta chain. These data belong to a study of CD8 T cells in Susac syndrome. CDR1 and CDR2 (germline): DFQATT, SNEGSKA (reference sequence). The V and J ends lost 0 bases and 1 base respectively, with 11 bases between them. This CDR3 is 15 amino acids long. Random hexamers primed reverse transcription of about 0.45 to 1 ug RNA. The authors amplified TCR beta CDR3 across 54 Vbeta and 13 Jbeta using immunoSEQ multiplex PCR. TCRdb analysed the immunoSEQ multiplex PCR reads with MiXCR anew, one entry per CDR3 protein. The sample records hundreds of thousands of distinct CDR3 sequences, around 96% being singletons. Treatment-naive patients with stable or active relapsing-remitting disease served as multiple sclerosis controls.

The chain employs TRBV20-1 and TRBJ2-3; the D gene is possibly TRBD2 (6 bases). The specimen sequenced was CD4+ T cells from PBMCs. This clonotype was obtained from a human donor with multiple sclerosis. The CDR3 DNA reads TGCAGTGCTAGAGATTTTGAGCGGGGCACAGATACGCAGTATTTT. This sequence encodes CSARDFERGTDTQYF.